Below are 16 T cell receptor beta chains sequenced from a single sample in a study of T-cell reconstitution after alpha-beta-depleted transplantation in children. Unique molecular identifiers were used in preparing the TCRbeta library. TCRdb itself ran the PCR reads through MiXCR, one entry per CDR3 protein. The table lists fewer than 150,000 distinct CDR3 sequences, around 9.8% of them singletons. Sequenced here: PBMCs, mostly from graft donor cells, sampled 180 days after TCRalphabeta/CD19-depleted stem cell transplant. The origin of the receptors is a girl under three years old who had a stem cell transplant for combined immunodeficiency, so the T cells may come from the graft donor.

V gene TRBV5-1 combines with J gene TRBJ2-3; D gene unclear. The V gene's germline CDR1 is SGHRS and CDR2 YFSETQ. The CDR3 contains 15 residues. Trimming shortened V by 0 bases and J by 0 bases, and 8 bases separated the two germline ends. DNA of the CDR3: TGCGCCAGCAGCTTGGTTACAACTAGCACAGATACGCAGTATTTT. This encodes CASSLVTTSTDTQYF.

In this sample, this clonotype turned up many times. V usage is TRBV29-1 and J usage is TRBJ1-1, with D unresolved. V lost 6 bases and J lost 0, with 11 bases in between. CDR1 and CDR2 (germline): SQVTM, ANQGSEA. The length of the CDR3 is 13 residues. In DNA, the CDR3 is TGCAGCGTCTCAAGACTGCTGAACACTGAAGCTTTCTTT. Encoded protein: CSVSRLLNTEAFF.

In this sample, this clonotype turned up many times. The genes are TRBV7-7 and TRBJ1-1; 7 nucleotides match TRBD1. Per germline, CDR1 SSHAT and CDR2 FNYEAQ (reference sequence). The CDR3 length is 13 residues. V trimming: 5 bases; J trimming: 4 bases; junction bases outside the gene matches: 4. As DNA, the CDR3 is TGTGCCAGCAGCCTCACAGGGGCCACTGAAGCTTTCTTT. Residues: CASSLTGATEAFF.

V is TRBV29-1 and J is TRBJ1-2, with D hard to call. The CDR3 extends over 12 amino acids. The germline V and J ends were trimmed by 3 bases and 7 bases, with 12 bases remaining between them. Germline CDR1 SQVTM, CDR2 ANQGSEA. In nucleotides, the CDR3 is TGCAGCGTTGAGGGCCTCGCCCGTGGCTACACCTTC. The encoded protein is CSVEGLARGYTF.

The V call is TRBV20-1, the J call TRBJ2-2; 16 nucleotides align to TRBD2. The V and J ends lost 6 bases and 7 bases, in that order; junction bases with no gene match: 14. The germline gives CDR1 DFQATT, CDR2 SNEGSKA (reference sequence). CDR3 size: 18 residues. CDR3 residues: CSASGLAGGPSKIGELFF. The DNA of the CDR3 is TGCAGTGCATCGGGACTAGCGGGAGGGCCCTCCAAGATCGGGGAGCTGTTTTTT.

The rearrangement joins TRBV20-1 to TRBJ2-5; 14 bases line up with TRBD2. CDR3 length: 18 amino acids. Germline loops: CDR1 DFQATT, CDR2 SNEGSKA (reference sequence). V shed 0 bases, J shed 0 bases, and the junction held 6 bases outside the gene matches. In DNA form, the CDR3 reads TGCAGTGCTAGAGATCCGGGACTAGCGGGGGCCCACCAAGAGACCCAGTACTTC. It translates to CSARDPGLAGAHQETQYF.

This clonotype was counted ten times or more. The V gene is TRBV12-3 or TRBV12-4, the J gene TRBJ2-3, with 9 bases aligning to TRBD2. The V gene end was trimmed by 6 bases and the J gene end by 10 bases; junction bases not matched to a gene: 8. The CDR3 covers 13 residues. CDR3 residues: CASRLTSGRAQYF. The CDR3 DNA reads as TGTGCCAGCAGACTGACTAGCGGCCGGGCGCAGTATTTT.

The chain couples TRBV7-8 to TRBJ2-4, with TRBD2 as a possible D gene (6 bases). Germline assignment: CDR1 SGHVS and CDR2 FQNEAQ. This CDR3 is 13 amino acids long. V lost 5 bases and J lost 5, with 10 bases in between. The CDR3 bases are TGTGCCAGCAGCCGGGACTTTGAAAACATTCAGTACTTC. Protein sequence: CASSRDFENIQYF.

The sample holds a few counts of this clonotype. The chain recombines TRBV10-3 with TRBJ2-2; TRBD2 agrees at 10 bases. The junction had 5 bases not matched to a gene; V was cut back by 3 bases and J by 4 bases. CDR1 and CDR2 from the germline V gene are ENHRY and SYGVKD. The CDR3 spans 16 residues. CDR3 in amino acids: CAISERGLATTGELFF. For the CDR3, the DNA is TGTGCCATCAGTGAACGGGGACTAGCGACCACCGGGGAGCTGTTTTTT.

The gene calls are TRBV11-2 and TRBJ2-3; 9 nucleotides agree with TRBD2. Germline V gene sequence: CDR1 SGHAT, CDR2 FQNNGV. The CDR3 covers 12 residues. Trimming at V came to 6 bases and at J to 7 bases, leaving 2 bases not matched to a gene. The CDR3 sequence: CASSSGRYTQYF. In DNA, the CDR3 is TGTGCCAGCAGTAGCGGGAGATATACGCAGTATTTT.

This clonotype was seen a few times. V is TRBV2 and J is TRBJ2-5, with D possibly being TRBD2 (5 bases). V was pared by 6 bases and J by 2 bases, with 16 bases between. Germline CDR1 reads SNHLY; CDR2 reads FYNNEI. The CDR3 has 15 residues. For the CDR3, the DNA is TGTGCCAGCAGACGGGGATCCACGTGGCAAGAGACCCAGTACTTC. Protein sequence: CASRRGSTWQETQYF.

V gene TRBV28 combines with J gene TRBJ1-6; no reliable D call. CDR3 length equals 13 residues. The germline gives CDR1 MDHEN, CDR2 SYDVKM. Trimming left V 9 bases short and J 0 bases short, with 6 bases between. The CDR3 here is CASGPSYNSPLHF. The DNA for the CDR3 is TGTGCCAGTGGACCCTCCTATAATTCACCCCTCCACTTT.

V usage is TRBV5-1 and J usage is TRBJ2-5, with a possible D match to TRBD1 (5 bases). Trimming left V 0 bases short and J 2 bases short, with 8 bases between. In germline, CDR1 is SGHRS, CDR2 YFSETQ. The CDR3 is 14 residues long. The CDR3 nucleotides read TGCGCCAGCAGCTTGGGGACAATGCAAGAGACCCAGTACTTC. Protein: CASSLGTMQETQYF.

In its sample, this clonotype was seen many times. J is TRBJ1-4 and V is TRBV20-1; 10 bases align to TRBD1. Germline V gene lookup returns CDR1 DFQATT and CDR2 SNEGSKA (reference sequence). The CDR3 runs 14 residues. With 5 bases clipped from V and 7 bases from J, the junction kept 7 bases outside the gene matches. CDR3 coding DNA: TGCAGTGCTGGTGTATGGGACAGGGGTGAAAAACTGTTTTTT. This sequence encodes CSAGVWDRGEKLFF.

Written as DNA, the CDR3 is TGTGCCAGCAGAGGTAGCGGGAAGAGCTCCTACAATGAGCAGTTCTTC. Amino acid sequence: CASRGSGKSSYNEQFF. The chain has TRBV6-1 and TRBJ2-1, with 8 bases aligning to TRBD2. This CDR3 comprises 16 residues. After removal of 6 bases from V and 0 bases from J, the junction contained 7 bases not matched to a gene. Germline CDR1 MNHNS, CDR2 SASEGT.

This clonotype was seen only a few times. The chain carries TRBV20-1 and TRBJ1-2; D gene unclear. Trimming pared 2 bases from V and 5 bases from J, leaving 15 bases between. CDR1 and CDR2 (germline): DFQATT, SNEGSKA (reference sequence). This CDR3 is 14 amino acids long. CDR3 loop: CSARPFEGSYGYTF. The CDR3 DNA sequence: TGCAGTGCTAGACCCTTTGAGGGATCATATGGCTACACCTTC.